The 22 T cell receptor beta chains below were found in one sample sequenced in a study of T cell repertoires in cytomegalovirus infection. From the reads, TCRdb called clonotypes with MiXCR, one entry per CDR3 protein. The repertoire holds approximately 1,000,000 distinct CDR3 sequences, with about 33% as singletons. Their target antigens are unknown. The starting material was cultured CD8+ T cells from PBMCs, obtained from culture after CMV antigen stimulation. The receptor set was obtained from a human donor in good health (CMV status not recorded). Some clones in this sample may be carry-over from other donors' samples.

This clonotype was detected only a few times. The chain has TRBV3-1 and TRBJ1-5; 8 nucleotides agree with TRBD1. V gave up 5 bases and J gave up 6 bases; unmatched junction bases: 6. The CDR3 is 14 residues long. Germline V gene data show CDR1 as LGHDT and CDR2 as YNNKEL (reference sequence). The CDR3 here is CASSRQGLGQPQHF. Written as DNA, the CDR3 is TGTGCCAGCAGCAGACAGGGGCTCGGTCAGCCCCAGCATTTT.

This rearrangement joins TRBV27 to TRBJ2-5, with D unclear. CDR3 size: 13 residues. CDR1 is MNHEY and CDR2 is SMNVEV in the germline V gene (reference sequence). V shed 5 bases and J shed 5 bases, with 12 bases lying between them. The CDR3 spells CASSTTPPETQYF. The CDR3 DNA follows: TGTGCCAGCAGTACAACACCCCCCGAGACCCAGTACTTC.

This clonotype was picked up a small number of times. The gene calls are TRBV6-2 or TRBV6-3 and TRBJ2-1; 15 nucleotides line up with TRBD2. The CDR3 is made up of 22 amino acids. CDR1 and CDR2 (germline): MNHEY, SVGEGT. V lost 0 bases to trimming and J lost 4 bases; unmatched junction nucleotides: 16. CDR3 DNA: TGTGCCAGCAGTTACTCGGAACTAGGACTAGCGGGGGGGCCAGGGGTTTACAATGAGCAGTTCTTC. It yields the protein CASSYSELGLAGGPGVYNEQFF.

Comment on this clonotype: Sequence at one end of the junction differs from germline and may be a read error. The chain recombines TRBV7-7 with TRBJ2-5, with 8 bases matching TRBD2. The CDR3 has 15 residues. Germline CDR1 SSHAT, CDR2 FNYEAQ (reference sequence). Here the CDR3 DNA reads TGTGCTAGCACGCGAACTAGCGGAGTCCAAGAGACCCAGTACTTC. This translates into CASTRTSGVQETQYF.

This clonotype appeared a few times. The chain joins TRBV6-2 or TRBV6-3 to TRBJ2-1; D is uncertain. This CDR3 is built from 15 residues. The germline gives CDR1 MNHEY, CDR2 SVGEGT. V was cut by 6 bases and J by 0 bases, with 12 bases left in between. The chain's CDR3 is CASRWTESSYNEQFF. In nucleotides, the CDR3 is TGTGCCAGCAGGTGGACGGAGAGCTCCTACAATGAGCAGTTCTTC.

This clonotype was counted at least ten times. The V call is TRBV7-2, the J call TRBJ1-5; 7 nucleotides match TRBD1. Germline CDR1 and CDR2: SGHTA and FQGNSA. The CDR3 runs 14 residues. V was pared by 3 bases and J by 5 bases, with 4 bases of the junction left unmatched. The CDR3 DNA reads as TGTGCCAGCAGCTTCACAGGGGAGTATCAGCCCCAGCATTTT. Encoded protein: CASSFTGEYQPQHF.

This clonotype was recorded at least ten times. One junction end disagrees with the germline gene, perhaps due to a read error. The chain carries TRBV7-7 and TRBJ2-3; TRBD1 agrees at 8 bases. Germline assignment: CDR1 SSHAT and CDR2 FNYEAQ (reference sequence). This CDR3 is 18 amino acids long. In nucleotides, the CDR3 is TGTGCTAGCAGCTTAGGAGCGAGAGGACAGGGCCCCGCGGATACGCAGTATTTT. Its translation is CASSLGARGQGPADTQYF.

This clonotype showed up just a few times. This chain's CDR3 is CASRGQTSDTQYF. The CDR3 DNA reads as TGTGCCAGCAGGGGACAGACCTCAGATACGCAGTATTTT. The chain carries TRBV2 and TRBJ2-3; 7 bases are a match to TRBD1. The germline gives CDR1 SNHLY, CDR2 FYNNEI. V lost 6 bases to trimming and J lost 4 bases; unmatched junction nucleotides: 4. The CDR3 contains 13 residues.

This clonotype has a handful of counts. This chain uses TRBV6-1 with TRBJ2-1, with 9 bases lining up with TRBD1. CDR1 and CDR2 from the germline V gene are MNHNS and SASEGT. CDR3 length: 18 residues. Trimming took 5 bases from V and 1 from J; bases not matched to a gene: 12. The DNA for the CDR3 is TGTGCCAGCAGTAGGACAGGGGCTTTAGCCGGGTCCTACAATGAGCAGTTCTTC. Its protein product is CASSRTGALAGSYNEQFF.

This clonotype was picked up a small number of times. The chain uses TRBV7-2 and TRBJ1-4, with TRBD1 identical over 9 bases. Germline V CDR1 and CDR2: SGHTA, FQGNSA. The CDR3 runs 15 residues. Trimming at V came to 1 base and at J to 8 bases, leaving 5 bases not matched to a gene. Here the CDR3 DNA reads TGTGCCAGCAGCTTAGGAACAGGGGGCCCCGAAAAACTGTTTTTT. Protein: CASSLGTGGPEKLFF.

The V call is TRBV10-1, the J call TRBJ2-5; TRBD2 agrees at 11 bases. Germline assignment: CDR1 WNHNN and CDR2 SYGVQD (reference sequence). The CDR3 has 16 residues. After removal of 3 bases from V and 5 bases from J, the junction contained 8 bases not matched to a gene. CDR3 amino acids: CASSELAGAQRETQYF. The CDR3 DNA reads TGCGCCAGCAGTGAACTAGCGGGGGCGCAAAGGGAGACCCAGTACTTC.

The J gene is TRBJ2-7, the V gene TRBV10-3, with TRBD2 as a possible D gene (6 bases). The CDR3 extends over 17 amino acids. V lost 7 bases and J lost 0, with 22 bases in between. Germline CDR1 ENHRY, CDR2 SYGVKD. The CDR3 nucleotides read TGTGCCATCATTGGAGGGGCCTCGTTCCCTATCTCCTACGAGCAGTACGTC. Translation gives CAIIGGASFPISYEQYV.

The chain joins TRBV6-2 or TRBV6-3 to TRBJ2-1; D is perhaps TRBD1 (6 bases). Looked up from germline, CDR1 is MNHEY and CDR2 is SVGEGT. V lost 5 bases to trimming and J lost 5 bases, with 16 bases between them. This CDR3 is built from 15 residues. CDR3 bases: TGTGCCAGCAGTGCGTCGGGGACACGGAACAATGAGCAGTTCTTC. Encoded protein: CASSASGTRNNEQFF.

This clonotype was found many times. The chain is built from TRBV7-2 and TRBJ2-5; D possibly corresponds to TRBD1 (5 bases). The CDR3 spans 14 residues. The V gene's germline CDR1 is SGHTA and CDR2 FQGNSA. V lost 5 bases to trimming and J lost 5 bases, with 15 bases between them. CDR3 coding DNA: TGTGCCAGCAGCCAGGACATCGATAGGGAGACCCAGTACTTC. Amino acid sequence: CASSQDIDRETQYF.

This sequence joins TRBV24-1 and TRBJ1-5; TRBD1 might be the D (5 bases). The CDR3 extends over 13 amino acids. Germline V gene data show CDR1 as KGHDR and CDR2 as SFDVKD. The germline V and J ends were trimmed by 4 bases and 7 bases, with 10 bases remaining between them. The CDR3 here is CATSDLTEQPQHF. CDR3 DNA sequence: TGTGCCACCAGTGACCTGACAGAACAGCCCCAGCATTTT.

This clonotype was picked up a small number of times. The rearrangement links TRBV2 to TRBJ1-4, with 11 bases fitting TRBD1. CDR1 and CDR2 (germline): SNHLY, FYNNEI. CDR3 length equals 14 residues. V shed 8 bases, J shed 6 bases, and the junction held 5 bases outside the gene matches. The CDR3 is CASGRTGGDEKLFF. CDR3 sequence (DNA): TGTGCCAGCGGGCGGACAGGGGGCGATGAAAAACTGTTTTTT.

This sequence joins TRBV27 and TRBJ1-1; D may be TRBD1 (5 bases). Germline lookup yields CDR1 MNHEY and CDR2 SMNVEV (reference sequence). The CDR3 is 15 amino acids. Trimming removed 7 bases at V and 4 bases at J, with 19 bases between. CDR3 protein: CASTPRGPTGTEAFF. CDR3 in DNA: TGTGCCAGCACCCCCCGGGGCCCTACTGGCACTGAAGCTTTCTTT.

This clonotype has only a few counts. V gene TRBV2 combines with J gene TRBJ2-1, with TRBD1 identical over 9 bases. The CDR3 loop spans 18 amino acids. V trimming: 1 base; J trimming: 3 bases; junction bases outside the gene matches: 10. Germline values: CDR1 SNHLY, CDR2 FYNNEI. CDR3 bases: TGTGCCAGCAGTGAAGGGGGACAGGGAGTTGTTGACTACAATGAGCAGTTCTTC. As protein: CASSEGGQGVVDYNEQFF.

The chain links TRBV4-1 to TRBJ1-1, with TRBD1 as a possible D gene (6 bases). CDR3 length: 15 residues. Per germline, CDR1 MGHRA and CDR2 YSYEKL. V lost 1 base, J lost 2 bases, and 11 bases lay in between. The CDR3 region has the DNA TGCGCCAGCAGCCAAGGGGGACACGGTAACACTGAAGCTTTCTTT. This sequence encodes CASSQGGHGNTEAFF.

The rearrangement uses TRBV5-5 and TRBJ2-3; tentatively, D is TRBD1 or TRBD2 (5 bases each). V shed 0 bases and J shed 0 bases, with 11 bases lying between them. Germline-derived CDR1 and CDR2 are SGHKS and YYEKEE (reference sequence). The CDR3 covers 16 residues. CDR3 nucleotides: TGTGCCAGCAGCTTGGACACCGGGGCGAGCACAGATACGCAGTATTTT. As protein: CASSLDTGASTDTQYF. The full variable domain, its missing parts supplied by reference TRBV5-5 and TRBJ2-3, is DAGVTQSPTHLIKTRGQQVTLRCSPISGHKSVSWYQQVLGQGPQFIFQYYEKEERGRGNFPDRFSARQFPNYSSELNVNALLLGDSALYLCASSLDTGASTDTQYFGPGTRLTVL.

V gene TRBV10-3 combines with J gene TRBJ2-5; D possibly uses TRBD1 or TRBD2 (5 bases each). With 2 bases removed from V and 0 bases from J, the gap between germline ends came to 31 bases. Per germline, CDR1 ENHRY and CDR2 SYGVKD. This CDR3 comprises 22 residues. CDR3 DNA sequence: TGTGCCATCAGTGAGCGAGGGGTTAGTTTGTTCCCACCTCCCCTAAACCAAGAGACCCAGTACTTC. It encodes CAISERGVSLFPPPLNQETQYF.

The chain is built from TRBV19 and TRBJ2-7, with D tentatively TRBD1 or TRBD2 (6 bases each). The V gene's germline CDR1 is LNHDA and CDR2 SQIVND (reference sequence). The length of the CDR3 is 13 residues. Deletions cut 6 bases from V and 3 bases from J, with 12 bases between. The CDR3 bases are TGTGCCAGTAGAGGAGGGACACACTACGAGCAGTACTTC. Its translation is CASRGGTHYEQYF.